This is a list of T cell receptor beta chains from one sample in a study of T cells in tumors after PD-1 blockade. The table came from immunoSEQ multiplex PCR; TCRdb's copy has only in-frame clones and leaves some out. Of around 21,000 clones in the sample, roughly 80% are singletons; the top ten hold less than 30%. Sequenced material: PBMCs, taken after anti-PD-1 therapy. The origin of the receptors is a human donor with advanced basal cell or squamous cell carcinoma (not recorded which). Both conserved end residues are part of each CDR3. A D gene is named only where the DNA matches it firmly. Only part of the rows carry a size: once, few, many, or a class if the clone is expanded.

J | size | D | V | CDR3 | DNA
TRBJ2-7 | - | - | TRBV28 | CASSLEAGLRYEQYF | TGTGCCAGCAGTTTAGAAGCGGGCCTCCGCTACGAGCAGTACTTC
TRBJ2-1 | - | TRBD2 | TRBV6-5 | CASRRLAGVSSEQFF | TGTGCCAGCCGAAGACTAGCGGGGGTCTCAAGTGAGCAGTTCTTC
TRBJ2-1 | - | - | TRBV24-1 | CATSPLTHNEQFF | TGTGCCACCTCACCCTTAACACACAATGAGCAGTTCTTC
TRBJ1-1 | - | TRBD1 | TRBV4-2 | CASSHSGQVTAEAFF | TGTGCCAGCAGCCATTCCGGACAGGTAACAGCTGAAGCTTTCTTT
TRBJ2-2 | once | TRBD2 | TRBV20-1 | CSASLAGEGSGELFF | TGCAGTGCTAGTTTAGCGGGTGAAGGTTCCGGGGAGCTGTTTTTT
TRBJ2-3 | once | TRBD1 | TRBV5-1 | CASSWPGTGEPSTDTQYF | TGCGCCAGCAGCTGGCCCGGGACAGGGGAGCCTTCGACAGATACGCAGTATTTT
TRBJ1-5 | few | - | TRBV6-1 | CASSEEWSASNQPQHF | TGTGCCAGCAGTGAAGAATGGTCAGCTAGCAATCAGCCCCAGCATTTT
TRBJ1-1 | - | - | TRBV20-1 | CSATPVPEAFF | TGCAGTGCCACGCCAGTCCCTGAAGCTTTCTTT
TRBJ1-2 | - | - | TRBV5-6 | CASSLEDRSNYGYTF | TGTGCCAGCAGCTTGGAGGACAGAAGTAACTATGGCTACACCTTC
TRBJ2-3 | - | TRBD1 | TRBV7-6 | CASSLTGDGLDTQYF | TGTGCCAGCAGCCTGACAGGGGACGGCTTAGATACGCAGTATTTT
TRBJ2-7 | - | - | TRBV7-8 | CASSLARPGRGVDEQYF | TGTGCCAGCAGCTTAGCGAGGCCAGGGAGAGGCGTCGACGAGCAGTACTTC
TRBJ1-1 | - | - | TRBV19 | CASSRGGRGTEAFF | TGTGCCAGTAGTAGAGGCGGCAGGGGCACTGAAGCTTTCTTT
TRBJ1-2 | - | TRBD1 | TRBV3-1/TRBV3-2 | CASSQNRGDGYTF | TGTGCCAGCAGCCAAAACAGGGGCGATGGCTACACCTTC
TRBJ1-1 | once | - | TRBV5-1 | CASRAGTLNTEAFF | TGCGCCAGCCGGGCCGGGACCTTGAACACTGAAGCTTTCTTT